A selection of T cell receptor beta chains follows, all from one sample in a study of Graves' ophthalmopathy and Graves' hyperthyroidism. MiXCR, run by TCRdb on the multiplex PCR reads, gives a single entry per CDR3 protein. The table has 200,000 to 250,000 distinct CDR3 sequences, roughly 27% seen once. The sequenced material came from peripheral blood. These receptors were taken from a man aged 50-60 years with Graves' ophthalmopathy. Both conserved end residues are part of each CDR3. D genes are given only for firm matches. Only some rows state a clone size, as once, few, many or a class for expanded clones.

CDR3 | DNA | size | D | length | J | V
CASSYPRRTDRVNTEAFF | TGTGCCAGCAGTTACCCCCGACGAACCGACAGGGTGAACACTGAAGCTTTCTTT | . | TRBD1 | 18 | TRBJ1-1 | TRBV6-7
CASGTLYEQYF | TGTGCCAGCGGGACGCTATACGAGCAGTACTTC | . | . | 11 | TRBJ2-7 | TRBV6-1
CATKWGLVGEQYF | TGTGCCACCAAGTGGGGACTAGTGGGGGAGCAGTACTTC | many | TRBD2 | 13 | TRBJ2-7 | TRBV12-3/TRBV12-4
CASGVAQSRAYEQYF | TGCGCCAGCGGGGTAGCGCAGAGTCGAGCCTACGAGCAGTACTTC | many | . | 15 | TRBJ2-7 | TRBV10-2
CASSLVDSSGNTIYF | TGTGCCAGCAGTTTGGTTGACAGCTCTGGAAACACCATATATTTT | . | . | 15 | TRBJ1-3 | TRBV7-6
CASSQTNYGYTF | TGCGCCAGCAGCCAGACGAACTATGGCTACACCTTC | once | . | 12 | TRBJ1-2 | TRBV4-1
CASKLAGTAGELFF | TGTGCCAGCAAACTAGCGGGGACTGCCGGGGAGCTGTTTTTT | . | TRBD2 | 14 | TRBJ2-2 | TRBV6-1
CASSLGRSREPQHF | TGTGCCAGCAGTTTGGGTCGGTCGCGAGAGCCCCAGCATTTT | many | . | 14 | TRBJ1-5 | TRBV28
CASRGTGTPSNQPQHF | TGTGCCAGCAGGGGAACAGGAACCCCTAGCAATCAGCCCCAGCATTTT | few | . | 16 | TRBJ1-5 | TRBV6-1
CASRTGGVAFF | TGTGCCAGTCGGACAGGCGGCGTAGCTTTCTTT | many | TRBD1 | 11 | TRBJ1-1 | TRBV19
CASSYSYVAQTEQYF | TGTGCCAGCAGTTACTCGTATGTTGCTCAGACTGAGCAGTACTTC | many | . | 15 | TRBJ2-7 | TRBV6-5
CASSFDSGPGETQYF | TGTGCCAGCAGCTTCGACAGCGGTCCCGGGGAGACCCAGTACTTC | many | . | 15 | TRBJ2-5 | TRBV7-3
CSVMSNYEQYF | TGCAGCGTAATGTCCAACTACGAGCAGTACTTC | . | . | 11 | TRBJ2-7 | TRBV29-1
CAWSVARMNTEAFF | TGTGCCTGGAGTGTAGCCAGGATGAACACTGAAGCTTTCTTT | . | . | 14 | TRBJ1-1 | TRBV30
CASSLALMAGVQETQYF | TGTGCCAGCAGTTTAGCGCTAATGGCGGGGGTCCAAGAGACCCAGTACTTC | . | TRBD2 | 17 | TRBJ2-5 | TRBV12-3/TRBV12-4
CASSYSSSSPLHF | TGTGCCAGCAGTTACTCGTCAAGTTCACCCCTCCACTTT | many | . | 13 | TRBJ1-6 | TRBV6-5
CASSPGTGANEQYF | TGTGCCAGCAGTCCCGGGACAGGGGCGAACGAGCAGTACTTC | . | TRBD1 | 14 | TRBJ2-7 | TRBV28
CAPRGNTEAFF | TGTGCTCCGCGCGGTAACACTGAAGCTTTCTTT | . | . | 11 | TRBJ1-1 | TRBV19
CASRPGGASYEQYF | TGTGCCAGCAGACCCGGGGGGGCGAGCTACGAGCAGTACTTC | many | TRBD2 | 14 | TRBJ2-7 | TRBV11-2
CASSLAGSNSPLHF | TGTGCCAGCAGCTTAGCCGGTAGTAATTCACCCCTCCACTTT | few | . | 14 | TRBJ1-6 | TRBV7-9
CASSFRTSGYVETQYF | TGTGCCAGCAGCTTCCGGACTAGCGGATACGTGGAGACCCAGTACTTC | many | TRBD2 | 16 | TRBJ2-5 | TRBV5-6
CASKGAAPETQYF | TGTGCCAGCAAGGGTGCGGCCCCTGAGACCCAGTACTTC | many | . | 13 | TRBJ2-5 | TRBV2
CASSEYSGSGYTF | TGTGCCAGCAGTGAGTACAGTGGTAGTGGCTACACCTTC | many | . | 13 | TRBJ1-2 | TRBV6-1
CAIRPRQEGYTF | TGTGCCATCAGACCTCGACAGGAAGGCTACACCTTC | many | . | 12 | TRBJ1-2 | TRBV10-3
CASSPRSQGWQPQHF | TGTGCCAGCAGTCCTCGGTCCCAGGGATGGCAGCCCCAGCATTTT | . | . | 15 | TRBJ1-5 | TRBV12-3/TRBV12-4
CASAQPGTGNQPQHF | TGTGCCAGCGCCCAACCCGGGACAGGGAATCAGCCCCAGCATTTT | . | TRBD1 | 15 | TRBJ1-5 | TRBV2
CASSPTGLRSYEQYF | TGTGCCAGCAGTCCGACGGGACTCCGATCCTACGAGCAGTACTTC | few | . | 15 | TRBJ2-7 | TRBV27
CASINLGDREAFF | TGTGCCAGCATCAACCTCGGGGACAGGGAAGCTTTCTTT | many | TRBD1 | 13 | TRBJ1-1 | TRBV7-9
CASSAESSYNSPLHF | TGTGCCAGCAGCGCAGAAAGCTCCTATAATTCACCCCTCCACTTT | many | . | 15 | TRBJ1-6 | TRBV11-2
CASSLAGTGKKFSYEQYF | TGTGCCAGCAGCTTAGCGGGGACAGGGAAGAAGTTCTCCTACGAGCAGTACTTC | many | TRBD1 | 18 | TRBJ2-7 | TRBV7-6
CASSPRVGWDEQYF | TGTGCCAGCAGCCCCCGGGTGGGGTGGGACGAGCAGTACTTC | once | . | 14 | TRBJ2-7 | TRBV27
CASRDSGRNEQYF | TGTGCCAGCAGGGATAGCGGGAGGAACGAGCAGTACTTC | . | TRBD2 | 13 | TRBJ2-7 | TRBV12-3/TRBV12-4
CASSLALASETQYF | TGTGCCAGCAGCTTAGCCCTAGCAAGCGAGACCCAGTACTTC | . | . | 14 | TRBJ2-5 | TRBV7-9
CASSPRIGWQPQHF | TGTGCCAGCAGCCCTAGGATAGGGTGGCAGCCCCAGCATTTT | . | . | 14 | TRBJ1-5 | TRBV6-1
CASIGTGGHQPQHF | TGTGCCAGCATTGGGACAGGGGGTCATCAGCCCCAGCATTTT | . | TRBD1 | 14 | TRBJ1-5 | TRBV6-1
CASSLGQPDGITEAFF | TGTGCCAGCAGTCTGGGACAGCCGGACGGTATCACTGAAGCTTTCTTT | . | TRBD1 | 16 | TRBJ1-1 | TRBV6-2/TRBV6-3
CAWSARRNTEAFF | TGTGCCTGGAGTGCGAGGAGGAACACTGAAGCTTTCTTT | few | . | 13 | TRBJ1-1 | TRBV30
CASSLVRGLEAFF | TGTGCCAGCAGTTTAGTTAGGGGACTTGAAGCTTTCTTT | . | . | 13 | TRBJ1-1 | TRBV6-5
CASSLRGENQPQHF | TGTGCCAGCAGTTTGAGAGGGGAAAATCAGCCCCAGCATTTT | many | . | 14 | TRBJ1-5 | TRBV27
CASSGPGARLQETQYF | TGTGCCAGCAGTGGGCCGGGGGCTAGGTTGCAAGAGACCCAGTACTTC | many | . | 16 | TRBJ2-5 | TRBV2
CASSEGSAQETQYF | TGTGCCAGCAGTGAAGGGTCAGCCCAAGAGACCCAGTACTTC | many | . | 14 | TRBJ2-5 | TRBV6-1
CASSLDDRGLDEQYF | TGTGCCAGCAGCCTGGACGACAGGGGGCTTGACGAGCAGTACTTC | many | TRBD1 | 15 | TRBJ2-7 | TRBV11-2
CASSDGRTVQETQYF | TGTGCCAGCAGCGACGGCAGGACTGTCCAAGAGACCCAGTACTTC | many | . | 15 | TRBJ2-5 | TRBV6-1
CASSLVKNTGELFF | TGTGCCAGCAGTTTAGTCAAGAACACCGGGGAGCTGTTTTTT | many | . | 14 | TRBJ2-2 | TRBV12-3/TRBV12-4
CASSGRGANLYEQYF | TGTGCCAGCAGTGGCAGGGGTGCGAATCTCTACGAGCAGTACTTC | many | . | 15 | TRBJ2-7 | TRBV27
CASSLRMDEQYF | TGCGCCAGCAGCTTGAGGATGGACGAGCAGTACTTC | many | . | 12 | TRBJ2-7 | TRBV5-1